This T cell receptor beta chain was recovered during a study of identical twins (dated by TCRdb to the mid-2010s). At the level of the whole study: To test whether fetal clonotypes persist, the study used deep sequencing on TCR alpha and beta repertoires from monozygotic twins, unrelated adults of various ages, and cord blood. To rule out contamination, replicate twin experiments were performed at different times with different library preparation protocols.

Libraries were prepared through 5' RACE. Sequencing took place on an Illumina HiSeq 2000. Template switching introduced a universal primer binding site; the final cDNA contained a unique molecular identifier, enabling accurate counting of TCR cDNA molecules. First-strand cDNA for TCR alpha and beta chains was synthesized from specific primers in the conserved constant-segment region. To control for contamination, every cDNA library was double barcoded, receiving both a SMART-Mk sample barcode and Illumina barcodes. TruSeq adapter sequences and Illumina sample barcodes were added in two successive PCR steps. The TCR alpha and beta cDNA libraries were sequenced on the Illumina HiSeq platform using custom primers. Processing in the source paper ran as follows. MiGEC processed the raw reads to extract unique molecular identifiers, while MiXCR was used to determine the CDR3 positions. Recombination models were inferred per individual with the repgenHMM and IGoR tools using an EM algorithm. The tcR package in R was used for shared clonotype analysis, with sharing normalized by the product of cloneset sizes. Out-of-frame nonproductive sequences were analyzed to study raw recombination free of thymic and clonal selection effects. The public reads were run again by TCRdb, first through fastp at Q25 and then through MiXCR, and only productive beta chains were kept. Each entry is one CDR3 protein sequence, shown with its most common DNA and genes. The V and J calls and clone size are TCRdb's, not the authors'. Present in this sample are around 960,000 distinct CDR3 sequences, approximately 13% of which were seen just once. Together, the top ten hold around 1.6% of the sample.

The germline V and J ends show losses of 7 bases and 4 bases respectively, and no gene match explains 8 bases of the junction. Measured from the cysteine to the phenylalanine, the CDR3 is 14 residues long. Only the CDR3 DNA is retained, 42 bases long and in frame from the first base. In the germline V gene, CDR1 corresponds to SQVTM and CDR2 to ANQGSEA. Points the paper makes about the study in general: Zero-insertion analyses could be partly confounded by invariant T cells such as MAIT and iNKT, though diverse VJ usage argued against such confounding for most clonotypes. Excess twin sharing in beta out-of-frame sequences was weaker because fewer shared sequences lowered the signal-to-noise ratio. Because the same donors could not be followed over many years, the conclusions relied on cross-sectional statistical analysis. Abundant cord blood beta clonotypes carried fewer insertions; young adult naive repertoires showed a weaker similar trend, while memory repertoires showed none. In monozygotic twins, out-of-frame TCR alpha sharing was systematically underestimated by recombination models, although the models agreed with sharing between unrelated individuals. Compared with coincidental sharing between unrelated individuals, out-of-frame TCR alpha sequences shared between twins had an excess of sequences with low generation probability.

All donors were healthy Caucasians. The twin cohort consisted of three pairs of female monozygotic twins, all aged roughly 18 to 30 years. The RNA used for TCR libraries was isolated from peripheral blood mononuclear cells. Comment on this clonotype: The antigen this receptor binds is unknown. No clone much larger than this one lies a single base away; base qualities are absent.

This sample was also put to use in a study of yellow fever vaccine responses in identical twins. The second investigation adds: According to the authors, the vaccine-induced T cell response in identical twins seemed to be partly convergent and partly specific to each individual. In identical twins, the study followed T cell clones that responded to the vaccine with precision.

The sequence was obtained from a woman aged 18-35 years in good health. The chain is encoded by TRBV29-1 joined to TRBJ2-3, with TRBD2 matching 10 junction bases. The source material was PBMCs. The nucleotide sequence is given as TGCAGCGCCGTTCTAGCGGGAGTCCCAGATACGCAGTATTTT. Its protein product is CSAVLAGVPDTQYF.